The rows below give T cell receptor beta chains drawn from one sample of a study of cytomegalovirus exposure and HLA in healthy donors. Repertoires were generated with immunoSEQ multiplex PCR, while TCRdb's copy carries only in-frame clones and drops some. This table has approximately 140,000 clones, approximately 78% appearing once. Sequencing used PBMCs. The receptors come from a woman in her forties in good health and CMV-seropositive. CDR3s include the opening cysteine and the closing phenylalanine or tryptophan. D genes are given only for firm matches. Clone size is not always given. Where it is, it says once, few, many or a class for expanded clones.

V: TRBV28; size: -; D: -; J: TRBJ1-5; DNA: TGTGCCAGCAGTCCTCAGGGGTACCATCAGCCCCAGCATTTT; CDR3: CASSPQGYHQPQHF
V: TRBV19; size: -; D: -; J: TRBJ2-5; DNA: TGTGCCAGTAGTACTCTGGCGGCAGGGGAAGAGACCCAGTACTTC; CDR3: CASSTLAAGEETQYF
V: TRBV7-9; size: -; D: -; J: TRBJ1-2; DNA: TGTGCCAGCAGTGCGGGGTTCGGCTACACCTTC; CDR3: CASSAGFGYTF
V: TRBV27; size: -; D: -; J: TRBJ2-5; DNA: TGTGCCAGCAGGAGACAGAACCAAGAGACCCAGTACTTC; CDR3: CASRRQNQETQYF
V: TRBV6-1; size: -; D: -; J: TRBJ1-5; DNA: TGTGCCAGCAGACGACAGGGCAATCAGCCCCAGCATTTT; CDR3: CASRRQGNQPQHF
V: TRBV18; size: few; D: TRBD2; J: TRBJ2-3; DNA: TGTGCCAGCTCAAAGCGGGAGGGCTCCACAGATACGCAGTATTTT; CDR3: CASSKREGSTDTQYF
V: TRBV2; size: -; D: TRBD2; J: TRBJ2-1; DNA: TGTGCCAGCAATCAGAGGGGGGGACTAGCGGCTCCCAGCAATGAGCAGTTCTTC; CDR3: CASNQRGGLAAPSNEQFF
V: TRBV9; size: -; D: -; J: TRBJ1-3; DNA: TGTGCCAGCAGCGTACATTCAGGGCCTGGAAACACCATATATTTT; CDR3: CASSVHSGPGNTIYF
V: TRBV19; size: -; D: -; J: TRBJ2-4; DNA: TGTGCCAGTAGTATGTGGCCGGGAGACATTCAGTACTTC; CDR3: CASSMWPGDIQYF
V: TRBV5-6; size: -; D: TRBD1; J: TRBJ2-7; DNA: TGTGCCAGCAGCTTGGTGGGACAGGCCCCCTACGAGCAGTACTTC; CDR3: CASSLVGQAPYEQYF
V: TRBV9; size: -; D: -; J: TRBJ2-5; DNA: TGTGCCAGCAGCGTAGCTGCCGGGGGTGACCAAGAGACCCAGTACTTC; CDR3: CASSVAAGGDQETQYF
V: TRBV9; size: -; D: TRBD2; J: TRBJ2-7; DNA: TGTGCCAGCAGCGCGTTAGCGGGAGGGGAATACGAGCAGTACTTC; CDR3: CASSALAGGEYEQYF
V: TRBV14; size: -; D: -; J: TRBJ2-1; DNA: TGTGCCAGCAGCCAAGGGACAGCTTCCTACAATGAGCAGTTCTTC; CDR3: CASSQGTASYNEQFF
V: TRBV2; size: -; D: TRBD1; J: TRBJ2-1; DNA: TGTGCCAGCTCCCGGGACAGCACCTACAATGAGCAGTTCTTC; CDR3: CASSRDSTYNEQFF
V: TRBV20-1; size: -; D: TRBD2; J: TRBJ2-1; DNA: TGCAGTGCTCCGACTAGCGGGAGACCGTTCTTC; CDR3: CSAPTSGRPFF
V: TRBV21-1; size: -; D: -; J: TRBJ2-7; DNA: TGTGCCAGCAGCAAATGGAGCCCTCCCTACGAGCAGTACTTC; CDR3: CASSKWSPPYEQYF
V: TRBV11-2; size: -; D: -; J: TRBJ2-5; DNA: TGTGCCAGCAGCTTAGAACTCCAAGAGACCCAGTACTTC; CDR3: CASSLELQETQYF
V: TRBV29-1; size: -; D: -; J: TRBJ2-2; DNA: TGCAGCGTGGGGGACTTCACAGGGGAGCTGTTTTTT; CDR3: CSVGDFTGELFF
V: TRBV7-6; size: -; D: -; J: TRBJ2-5; DNA: TGTGCCAGCAGCGCTCTGCGGTTTGAGACCCAGTACTTC; CDR3: CASSALRFETQYF
V: TRBV11-3; size: -; D: TRBD2; J: TRBJ2-3; DNA: TGTGCCAGCAGCTTTGGAACTAGCGGCCTCGATACGCAGTATTTT; CDR3: CASSFGTSGLDTQYF
V: TRBV28; size: -; D: -; J: TRBJ1-2; DNA: TGTGCCAGCAGTCCGGGACAACTCAACTATGGCTACACCTTC; CDR3: CASSPGQLNYGYTF
V: TRBV2; size: -; D: TRBD2; J: TRBJ2-7; DNA: TGTGCCAGGCTAGCGGGAGGTTTTTCCTACGAGCAGTACTTC; CDR3: CARLAGGFSYEQYF
V: TRBV4-2; size: -; D: -; J: TRBJ2-1; DNA: TGTGCCAGCAGCTTAGGAGTCGGACTGAGCTCCTACAATGAGCAGTTCTTC; CDR3: CASSLGVGLSSYNEQFF
V: TRBV7-2; size: -; D: TRBD2; J: TRBJ2-1; DNA: TGTGCCAGCAGCGTTAGCGGGAGAGAGTACAATGAGCAGTTCTTC; CDR3: CASSVSGREYNEQFF
V: TRBV7-9; size: -; D: -; J: TRBJ1-3; DNA: TGTGCCAGCAGCTTAGCAGGGGAAGGAAACACCATATATTTT; CDR3: CASSLAGEGNTIYF
V: TRBV5-1; size: -; D: -; J: TRBJ2-7; DNA: TGCGCCAGCAGCTTGGGTGGACGGACAGTGTTTTACGAGCAGTACTTC; CDR3: CASSLGGRTVFYEQYF
V: TRBV5-1; size: -; D: TRBD1; J: TRBJ2-5; DNA: TGCGCCAGCAGCGGAACAGGGGGTGAGGGAGAGACCCAGTACTTC; CDR3: CASSGTGGEGETQYF
V: TRBV5-1; size: -; D: TRBD2; J: TRBJ2-1; DNA: TGCGCCAGCAGCTCACTAGCGGGGGGTGAGCAGTTCTTC; CDR3: CASSSLAGGEQFF
V: TRBV11-3; size: -; D: TRBD1; J: TRBJ2-7; DNA: TGTGCCAGCAGCTTAACAGGGGGCTACGAGCAGTACTTC; CDR3: CASSLTGGYEQYF
V: TRBV25-1; size: once; D: -; J: TRBJ2-7; DNA: TGTGCCAGCAGTGATATGAGAGGCTCCTACGAGCAGTACTTC; CDR3: CASSDMRGSYEQYF
V: TRBV10-3; size: -; D: TRBD2; J: TRBJ2-3; DNA: TGTGCCATCAGTGGGCGGGAGGGGGATACGCAGTATTTT; CDR3: CAISGREGDTQYF
V: TRBV5-6; size: -; D: -; J: TRBJ2-7; DNA: TGTGCCAGCAGCTTGAGGACAGCCTACGAGCAGTACTTC; CDR3: CASSLRTAYEQYF
V: TRBV18; size: -; D: -; J: TRBJ2-7; DNA: TGTGCCAGCTCCCGCAGGGCAGGGATTTACGAGCAGTACTTC; CDR3: CASSRRAGIYEQYF
V: TRBV7-9; size: -; D: -; J: TRBJ1-1; DNA: TGTGCCAGCAGCCAGGCCGACAGGCACACTGAAGCTTTCTTT; CDR3: CASSQADRHTEAFF
V: TRBV6-1; size: -; D: TRBD1; J: TRBJ2-7; DNA: TGTGCCAGCAGTGAAGCGGGACAGAGCTGGTACTTC; CDR3: CASSEAGQSWYF
V: TRBV18; size: -; D: -; J: TRBJ2-4; DNA: TGTGCCAGCTCCCAAGCCGGGAGGGGGCGAGGGGACATTCAGTACTTC; CDR3: CASSQAGRGRGDIQYF
V: TRBV6-5; size: -; D: -; J: TRBJ1-6; DNA: TGTGCCAGCAGTTACTCAGGAGGGTTCAATTCACCCCTCCACTTT; CDR3: CASSYSGGFNSPLHF
V: TRBV27; size: -; D: -; J: TRBJ2-2; DNA: TGTGCCAGCAGTTTATCCCAGGGCAACACCGGGGAGCTGTTTTTT; CDR3: CASSLSQGNTGELFF
V: TRBV4-2; size: -; D: TRBD1; J: TRBJ2-1; DNA: TGTGCCAGCAGCCAAGCGTTTCAGGGGGCCGACAATGAGCAGTTCTTC; CDR3: CASSQAFQGADNEQFF
V: TRBV28; size: -; D: TRBD2; J: TRBJ2-3; DNA: TGTGCCAGCAGTGTGGGACTAGCGGGAGGCGTTTTAAGGACAGATACGCAGTATTTT; CDR3: CASSVGLAGGVLRTDTQYF
V: TRBV7-9; size: once; D: -; J: TRBJ1-1; DNA: TGTGCCAGCAGCTTACCGAACCCTATGAACACTGAAGCTTTCTTT; CDR3: CASSLPNPMNTEAFF
V: TRBV5-1; size: once; D: -; J: TRBJ1-2; DNA: TGCGCCAGCAGCGACAGTGGCGGCTACACCTTC; CDR3: CASSDSGGYTF
V: TRBV10-3; size: few; D: TRBD1; J: TRBJ2-7; DNA: TGTGCCATCAGTGCCCAGACAGGGTTGTACGAGCAGTACTTC; CDR3: CAISAQTGLYEQYF
V: TRBV19; size: -; D: -; J: TRBJ2-1; DNA: TGTGCCAGTAGTAAGCAGGGCGACAATGAGCAGTTCTTC; CDR3: CASSKQGDNEQFF
V: TRBV11-3; size: -; D: -; J: TRBJ2-1; DNA: TGTGCCAGCAGCTCTAATCTAGCCCACAATGAGCAGTTCTTC; CDR3: CASSSNLAHNEQFF
V: TRBV7-2; size: -; D: TRBD2; J: TRBJ2-7; DNA: TGTGCCAGCAGCTCCCGGACTAGCGGGTCCTCCTACGAGCAGTACTTC; CDR3: CASSSRTSGSSYEQYF
V: TRBV29-1; size: -; D: -; J: TRBJ1-2; DNA: TGCAGCGTTGAAGCGGAGGGCTATGGCTACACCTTC; CDR3: CSVEAEGYGYTF
V: TRBV28; size: -; D: -; J: TRBJ1-2; DNA: TGTGCCAGCGCTCCCGGACAGAACTATGGCTACACCTTC; CDR3: CASAPGQNYGYTF
V: TRBV2; size: -; D: -; J: TRBJ1-2; DNA: TGTGCCAGCAGTCCTGCCTCAGGGCCCTATGGCTACACCTTC; CDR3: CASSPASGPYGYTF
V: TRBV6-5; size: -; D: TRBD1; J: TRBJ1-2; DNA: TGTGCCAGCAGTTACGCCGGACAGGACCAACCCTATGGCTACACCTTC; CDR3: CASSYAGQDQPYGYTF
V: TRBV7-2; size: -; D: TRBD1; J: TRBJ2-7; DNA: TGTGCCAGCAGCTTACACGGACAGGGCTACGAGCAGTACTTC; CDR3: CASSLHGQGYEQYF
V: TRBV18; size: -; D: -; J: TRBJ2-3; DNA: TGTGCCAGCTCACCCATTGGCGGACTGAGCACAGATACGCAGTGTTTT; CDR3: CASSPIGGLSTDTQCF
V: TRBV9; size: -; D: TRBD2; J: TRBJ2-1; DNA: TGTGCCAGCAGCGCCGGACTAGCGGGTAACAATGAGCAGTTCTTC; CDR3: CASSAGLAGNNEQFF
V: TRBV7-9; size: -; D: -; J: TRBJ1-4; DNA: TGTGCCAGCAGCTTCGGGGTGGCTAGTAATGAAAAACTGTTTTTT; CDR3: CASSFGVASNEKLFF
V: TRBV5-6; size: once; D: -; J: TRBJ2-7; DNA: TGTGCCAGCAGCTTGACTAGCACCTACGAGCAGTACTTC; CDR3: CASSLTSTYEQYF
V: TRBV11-3; size: -; D: -; J: TRBJ1-4; DNA: TGTGCCAGCAGCTTCTCCCATGAAAAACTGTTTTTT; CDR3: CASSFSHEKLFF
V: TRBV7-9; size: -; D: -; J: TRBJ2-1; DNA: TGTGCCAGCAGCCGAGTGGGCGAGCAGTTCTTC; CDR3: CASSRVGEQFF
V: TRBV5-6; size: -; D: -; J: TRBJ2-7; DNA: TGTGCCAGCAGCTTGGTGGGCGCAGCGGGTTCCTACGAGCAGTACTTC; CDR3: CASSLVGAAGSYEQYF